This TCR beta chain emerged from a study of blood T cells in healthy people across ages (dated by TCRdb to between 2014 and 2016). For context, the study as a whole: In model experiments, roughly one uniquely barcoded TCR beta cDNA molecule per two T cells was captured by template switching. Donors were grouped into four age groups: young (average roughly 15 years), middle-aged (39), aged (roughly 67) and long-lived (approximately 81). Using deep sequencing normalized with unique cDNA molecular identifiers, the study measured how TCR beta repertoire diversity changes with age. Using the same blood draw, the study looked at two additional independent replicas of 1 million unique cDNA reads for two donors, one aged 18 to 30 and the other aged 80 or older. Donors of different ages were randomly distributed across sequencing lanes to avoid experimental bias.

The library relied on 5' RACE. Instrument used: Illumina HiSeq 2500. A second roughly 7 to 12 cycle PCR used a sample-barcoded 5' primer and a J-beta primer mix. A unique molecular identifier was introduced onto each TCR beta cDNA molecule by a template-switch 5' adaptor carrying 12 random nucleotides. Each sample yielded at least 2.5 million CDR3-containing paired-end reads. The Mint cDNA synthesis kit, primed by a TRBC-specific oligonucleotide, was used to synthesize first-strand cDNA from all RNA. Following uracil-DNA glycosylase treatment, a first 18-cycle PCR with universal primers M1SS and BC2_uni_R was performed on all cDNA. As for how the authors treated the data: Each sample was normalized by randomly selecting 1 million high-quality reads, each carrying a distinct molecular identifier. Reads with shared molecular identifiers were discarded instead of being binned into consensus sequences. CDR3 identification, clonotype clustering and error correction used MiTCR with a Q25 quality threshold and the strictest error-elimination algorithm. A nonparametric unseen species model using Euler transformation provided a lower-bound estimate of total TCR beta diversity. The raw public reads went through TCRdb reprocessing: fastp at Q25, MiXCR clone calling, in-frame beta chains kept. Every CDR3 protein is listed once, alongside the most common genes and DNA of its rows. Clone size and V and J calls follow TCRdb, not the original study. The sample records roughly 700,000 distinct CDR3 sequences, 49% of which are singletons. The ten largest make up 30% to 40% of the sample.

Donors were 35 to 40 systemically healthy Caucasian individuals from Russia aged roughly 6 to 95 years. Roughly 9.5 milliliters of peripheral blood were drawn from each donor into EDTA-treated Vacutainer tubes. Ficoll-Paque density-gradient centrifugation was used to isolate PBMCs, with at least 7 million obtained per sample. Trizol reagent was used to extract total RNA from PBMCs, with at least 6 micrograms per sample. For every donor, flow cytometry on a PBMC aliquot measured the percentage of naive CD45RAhigh/CD27high T cells. The cysteine opens and the phenylalanine closes a CDR3 of 16 amino acids. Solely the CDR3 DNA is kept, with 48 bases framed from the first base. According to the germline V gene (reference sequence), CDR1 reads MNHEY and CDR2 reads SMNVEV. Compared with germline, V lacks 6 bases and J lacks 5 bases; bases without a gene match: 10. What the authors observed across the whole study: Observed TCR beta diversity correlated strongly with the percentage of naive T cells measured by flow cytometry. Since profiling was done on bulk unsorted PBMCs, naive and antigen-experienced compartments could not be conclusively compared. Compared with the aged group, the long-lived group had more naive CD4+ T cells, fewer expanded clones and increased TCR diversity, suggesting age selection. Estimates of total diversity based on one million sequenced T cells were considered lower bounds and underestimates. The CMV infection status of donors was not known, potentially confounding age-related changes in expanded clonotypes. As age increased, observed TCR beta diversity per million T cells dropped in a roughly linear way, and a significant reduction was already evident by age 40.

This clonotype was counted at least ten times. No antigen is known for it. No base-level quality is on record; no much larger clone is a single base apart. The sequence was obtained from a woman aged 60 to 75 in good health. Sequencing was done on a sample of blood. The V and J segments used are TRBV27 and TRBJ2-3, and 11 junctional nucleotides match TRBD1. The CDR3 here reads CASRLRTGGFIDTQYF. The base sequence is TGTGCCAGCAGGCTTAGGACAGGGGGCTTTATAGATACGCAGTATTTT.